The clone carrying this T cell receptor (beta chain) appeared once. Its specificity is unknown. The protocol was immunoSEQ multiplex PCR, while the TCRdb copy is restricted to in-frame clones and leaves out a portion. The sample lists about 120,000 clones; just under 90% were seen once. V was pared by 6 bases and J by 4 bases, with 14 bases between. The CDR3 is made up of 14 amino acids. Germline V lookup: CDR1 MNHNY, CDR2 SVGAGI (reference sequence). The study gave focal radiation plus ipilimumab CTLA-4 blockade to patients with chemo-refractory metastatic non-small-cell lung cancer. This sample was included in a study of radiotherapy plus CTLA-4 blockade in lung cancer. Across the whole study: Objective responses occurred in about 17% of patients; about 34% had disease control. Study results and caveats: Researchers report tumor-derived TCR clones expanding in blood after radiotherapy plus ipilimumab.

V gene TRBV6-6 combines with J gene TRBJ2-3; no clear D gene. The TCR was taken from a human donor with non-small cell lung cancer that progressed on radiotherapy plus ipilimumab. The specimen comprised peripheral blood, sampled from a patient treated with radiotherapy plus ipilimumab. As DNA, the CDR3 is TGTGCCAGCAGGCGACTCATCCGCGCAGATACGCAGTATTTT. Translated: CASRRLIRADTQYF.